These 29 T cell receptor beta chains share one sample of origin, sequenced in a study of T cell responses to AZD1222 COVID-19 vaccine. Clones were sequenced by immunoSEQ multiplex PCR, and TCRdb holds only the in-frame ones, with some missing. The sample records under 120,000 clones, approximately 90% being singletons. The sequencing here drew on peripheral blood, taken 28 days after the second AZD1222 dose. The source is an adult who received the AZD1222 COVID-19 vaccine.

The chain carries TRBV18 and TRBJ1-3; no definite D call. The V end was cut by 6 bases, the J end by 0 bases, with 12 bases between. The CDR3 has 15 amino acids. Germline-derived CDR1 and CDR2 are KGHSH and LQKENI. CDR3 amino acids: CASSSDGNSGNTIYF. In DNA form, the CDR3 reads TGTGCCAGCTCGTCCGACGGGAACTCTGGAAACACCATATATTTT. The variable domain in full, with the rest retrieved from reference TRBV18 and TRBJ1-3, is NAGVMQNPRHLVRRRGQEARLRCSPMKGHSHVYWYRQLPEEGLKFMVYLQKENIIDESGMPKERFSAEFPKEGPSILRIQQVVRGDSAAYFCASSSDGNSGNTIYFGEGSWLTVV.

This chain links TRBV28 with TRBJ1-3, with D unresolved. This CDR3 region has 14 residues. The germline V gene encodes CDR1 MDHEN and CDR2 SYDVKM. V lost 4 bases to trimming and J lost 4 bases, with 11 bases between them. The DNA for the CDR3 is TGTGCCAGCAGTTACGATAACAGAGGAAACACCATATATTTT. Encoded protein: CASSYDNRGNTIYF.

This chain uses TRBV5-4 with TRBJ1-4; TRBD1 matches 7 bases. This CDR3 region has 13 residues. The ends lost 4 bases at V and 8 bases at J; junction bases unmatched: 5. In germline, CDR1 is SGHNT, CDR2 YYREEE (reference sequence). The chain's CDR3 is CASSVQGREKLFF. CDR3 sequence (DNA): TGTGCCAGCAGCGTACAGGGGCGCGAAAAACTGTTTTTT.

This sequence joins TRBV9 and TRBJ2-1; tentatively, D is TRBD1 (5 bases). CDR3 length equals 15 residues. Germline assignment: CDR1 SGDLS and CDR2 YYNGEE. Trimming removed 0 bases from V and 4 bases from J, with 11 bases in between. The CDR3 region has the DNA TGTGCCAGCAGCGTAGGGGGCGGATCTTACAATGAGCAGTTCTTC. It yields the protein CASSVGGGSYNEQFF.

The rearrangement links TRBV28 to TRBJ2-7; the match to TRBD2 covers 8 bases. The CDR3 is 17 amino acids. The germline V gene encodes CDR1 MDHEN and CDR2 SYDVKM. Trimming at V came to 5 bases and at J to 3 bases, leaving 15 bases not matched to a gene. The DNA for the CDR3 is TGTGCCAGCAGTCCGGGGTATGGCGGGAGGACCAACTACGAGCAGTACTTC. It encodes CASSPGYGGRTNYEQYF.

This clone was picked up one time. The chain is built from TRBV5-6 and TRBJ1-4; no clear D. Deletions cut 2 bases from V and 5 bases from J, with 10 bases between. The CDR3 covers 14 residues. Germline assignment: CDR1 SGHDT and CDR2 YYEEEE. CDR3 sequence (DNA): TGTGCCAGCAGCTTAATAGCGGGGAATGAAAAACTGTTTTTT. This sequence encodes CASSLIAGNEKLFF.

The chain recombines TRBV9 with TRBJ2-1, with 9 positions matching TRBD2. Trimming at V came to 3 bases and at J to 4 bases, leaving 11 bases not matched to a gene. CDR1 and CDR2 (germline): SGDLS, YYNGEE. CDR3 size: 17 residues. DNA for the CDR3: TGTGCCAGCAGCGCGAGATACAGCGGGAGGTCTTACAATGAGCAGTTCTTC. Amino acid sequence: CASSARYSGRSYNEQFF.

Only one count was recorded for this clone. The rearrangement uses TRBV30 and TRBJ2-5; no definite D call. This CDR3 is 14 amino acids long. Trimming pared 1 base from V and 6 bases from J, leaving 15 bases between. Germline assignment: CDR1 GTSNPN and CDR2 SVGIG (reference sequence). In DNA, the CDR3 is TGTGCCTGGAGTGGGGTCCCGGAGCAAAAGACCCAGTACTTC. Protein product: CAWSGVPEQKTQYF. Combining the CDR3 with reference TRBV30 and TRBJ2-5 gives the whole variable domain SQTIHQWPATLVQPVGSPLSLECTVEGTSNPNLYWYRQAAGRGLQLLFYSVGIGQISSEVPQNLSASRPQDRQFILSSKKLLLSDSGFYLCAWSGVPEQKTQYFGPGTRLLVL.

This chain connects TRBV19 to TRBJ1-5; D possibly corresponds to TRBD1 (5 bases). V gave up 5 bases and J gave up 9 bases, with 20 bases separating them. Germline V gene data show CDR1 as LNHDA and CDR2 as SQIVND (reference sequence). CDR3 length: 15 amino acids. DNA of the CDR3: TGTGCCAGTAGTGATTCCGGGGGGAACTCAAGGCCCCAGCATTTT. Protein product: CASSDSGGNSRPQHF.

The chain combines TRBV6-2 or TRBV6-3 with TRBJ2-1; 12 nucleotides align to TRBD2. Germline CDR1 MNHEY, CDR2 SVGEGT. Unmatched junction bases numbered 4, after V lost 5 bases and J lost 8 bases. This CDR3 is 14 amino acids long. CDR3 in DNA: TGTGCCAGCAGTAGGGGACTAGCGGGCGATGAGCAGTTCTTC. This gives the protein CASSRGLAGDEQFF.

This sequence joins TRBV28 and TRBJ2-1; TRBD2 matches 13 bases. The CDR3 totals 17 residues. The V segment lost 3 bases and the J segment 3 bases; nucleotides outside the gene matches: 5. In germline, CDR1 is MDHEN, CDR2 SYDVKM. CDR3 nucleotides: TGTGCCAGCAGTTTGGGGGGACTAGCGGGACTCTACAATGAGCAGTTCTTC. Amino acid sequence: CASSLGGLAGLYNEQFF.

The chain uses TRBV28 and TRBJ1-5, with 8 positions matching TRBD1. Trimming took 2 bases from V and 1 from J; bases not matched to a gene: 13. Germline V gene lookup returns CDR1 MDHEN and CDR2 SYDVKM. CDR3 length: 19 residues. The CDR3, as DNA: TGTGCCAGCAGTTTAGGAGCCGGCAGGGGGCCCCTAAGCAATCAGCCCCAGCATTTT. This translates into CASSLGAGRGPLSNQPQHF.

The chain employs TRBV9 and TRBJ1-1; weak D call: TRBD1 (6 bases). CDR1 SGDLS and CDR2 YYNGEE come from the germline V gene. The CDR3 is 14 amino acids. Trimming cost V 1 base and J 4 bases, with 11 bases left between them. The CDR3, as DNA: TGTGCCAGCAGCGTAACAGGGTATAGCACTGAAGCTTTCTTT. It translates to CASSVTGYSTEAFF.

This sequence joins TRBV5-1 and TRBJ2-1; the D is unclear. Germline CDR1 SGHRS, CDR2 YFSETQ. The CDR3 is made up of 15 amino acids. Trimming left V 0 bases short and J 6 bases short, with 13 bases between. DNA of the CDR3: TGCGCCAGCAGCTTGGACTGGGAAGCTTTCAATGAGCAGTTCTTC. Protein: CASSLDWEAFNEQFF.

The chain employs TRBV3-1 (or the pseudogene TRBV3-2) and TRBJ1-2, with no clear D. The CDR3 contains 13 residues. With 1 base removed from V and 8 bases from J, the gap between germline ends came to 11 bases. Looked up from germline, CDR1 is LGHDT and CDR2 is YNNKEL (reference sequence). The CDR3, as DNA: TGTGCCAGCAGCCAAGTGTCAGGTCGGGGCTACACCTTC. Translating gives CASSQVSGRGYTF.

The genes are TRBV5-1 and TRBJ1-2, with D uncertain. The CDR3 sequence is 15 residues long. Deletions cut 4 bases from V and 9 bases from J, with 22 bases between. CDR1 and CDR2 (germline): SGHRS, YFSETQ. The chain's CDR3 is CASSAGSAVNHRYTF. The DNA for the CDR3 is TGCGCCAGCAGCGCGGGGTCAGCAGTCAATCATCGCTACACCTTC. Variable domain in full (rest from reference TRBV5-1 and TRBJ1-2): KAGVTQTPRYLIKTRGQQVTLSCSPISGHRSVSWYQQTPGQGLQFLFEYFSETQRNKGNFPGRFSGRQFSNSRSEMNVSTLELGDSALYLCASSAGSAVNHRYTFGSGTRLTVV.

This chain connects TRBV9 to TRBJ2-7; D call uncertain. Germline assignment: CDR1 SGDLS and CDR2 YYNGEE. Trimming took off 0 bases at V and 6 bases at J, with 10 bases between the two ends. CDR3 size: 13 residues. CDR3: CASSVEPTGEQYF. CDR3 nucleotide sequence: TGTGCCAGCAGCGTAGAACCGACCGGCGAGCAGTACTTC.

This sequence joins TRBV11-2 and TRBJ1-6; possible D gene TRBD1, 5 bases. The germline V gene encodes CDR1 SGHAT and CDR2 FQNNGV. This CDR3 spans 15 amino acids. V was clipped by 5 bases and J by 0 bases, with 8 bases between them. CDR3 sequence reads: CASSRDGSYNSPLHF. CDR3 bases: TGTGCCAGCAGCAGGGACGGCTCCTATAATTCACCCCTCCACTTT.

This clone came up once. The gene calls are TRBV5-1 and TRBJ2-1, with 11 nucleotides matching TRBD2. The V gene's germline CDR1 is SGHRS and CDR2 YFSETQ. J lost 9 bases, V lost 4 bases, and 6 bases had no gene match. The length of the CDR3 is 14 residues. The chain's CDR3 is CASSPQLAGVEQFF. In nucleotides, the CDR3 is TGCGCCAGCAGCCCCCAACTAGCGGGAGTTGAGCAGTTCTTC.

The chain has TRBV7-3 and TRBJ2-3; 7 bases match TRBD1. The germline gives CDR1 SGHTA, CDR2 FQGTGA. The CDR3 has 15 amino acids. V was pared by 2 bases and J by 7 bases, with 9 bases of the junction left unmatched. The CDR3 region is CASSLDGTESNTQYF. DNA for the CDR3: TGTGCCAGCAGCTTAGATGGGACAGAGAGTAATACGCAGTATTTT. The complete variable domain, with remaining parts taken from reference TRBV7-3 and TRBJ2-3, reads GAGVSQTPSNKVTEKGKYVELRCDPISGHTALYWYRQSLGQGPEFLIYFQGTGAADDSGLPNDRFFAVRPEGSVSTLKIQRTERGDSAVYLCASSLDGTESNTQYFGPGTRLTVL.

Concerning this clone: A read error may account for a junction end that differs from germline. J is TRBJ1-6 and V is TRBV23-1; 10 positions match TRBD1. TRBV23-1 qualifies as an ORF whose function is uncertain. The CDR3 is made up of 12 amino acids. The CDR3 spells CASSQCGTGAPF. For the CDR3, the DNA is TGCGCCAGCAGTCAATGTGGGACAGGGGCACCCTTT.

CDR3 DNA sequence: TGTGCCAGCAGTTACTCGAACACTGAAGCTTTCTTT. Translation gives CASSYSNTEAFF. This sequence joins TRBV6-6 and TRBJ1-1; D call uncertain. The CDR3 covers 12 residues. CDR1 and CDR2 from the germline V gene are MNHNY and SVGAGI (reference sequence). V was shortened by 0 bases and J by 1 base, with 0 bases between the two germline ends.

The chain links TRBV6-6 to TRBJ1-6; no reliable D call. The CDR3 has 17 residues. Germline V gene sequence: CDR1 MNHNY, CDR2 SVGAGI (reference sequence). V was trimmed by 5 bases and J by 0 bases, leaving 14 bases between them. CDR3 sequence (DNA): TGTGCCAGCAGTCCTACCCACGGGCTCTCCTATAATTCACCCCTCCACTTT. The encoded protein is CASSPTHGLSYNSPLHF.

The chain joins TRBV6-5 to TRBJ2-5; maybe TRBD1 (5 bases). Germline V gene lookup returns CDR1 MNHEY and CDR2 SVGAGI. V lost 4 bases and J lost 1, with 13 bases in between. The CDR3 contains 15 residues. For the CDR3, the DNA is TGTGCCAGCAGTTCCCAGGGCGAGACCCAAGAGACCCAGTACTTC. It codes for CASSSQGETQETQYF.

This chain connects TRBV4-2 to TRBJ2-7; 7 bases fit TRBD1. CDR3 length: 16 amino acids. J lost 0 bases, V lost 4 bases, and 9 bases had no gene match. Looked up from germline, CDR1 is LGHNA and CDR2 is YNFKEQ. In DNA, the CDR3 is TGTGCCAGCAGCCTTCGGGACAGTCTACCCTCCTACGAGCAGTACTTC. The encoded protein is CASSLRDSLPSYEQYF.

The chain has TRBV24-1 and TRBJ2-7; 7 bases are shared with TRBD2. CDR1 and CDR2 from the germline V gene are KGHDR and SFDVKD. This CDR3 has 15 amino acids. The J segment lost 2 bases and the V segment lost 4 bases, leaving 7 bases of the junction unmatched. The CDR3 reads CATSDPPTSAYEQYF. CDR3 coding DNA: TGTGCCACCAGTGACCCTCCCACTAGCGCCTACGAGCAGTACTTC.

The J gene is TRBJ1-5, the V gene TRBV30; D remains unclear. Trimming shortened V by 2 bases and J by 3 bases, and 17 bases separated the two germline ends. Germline loops: CDR1 GTSNPN, CDR2 SVGIG (reference sequence). This CDR3 spans 16 amino acids. The CDR3 nucleotides are TGTGCCTGGAGTCCACCCGAGAGGGCCTTCAATCAGCCCCAGCATTTT. Its translation: CAWSPPERAFNQPQHF.

The CDR3 loop reads CASSKGTSGINTGELFF. The CDR3 nucleotides are TGTGCCAGCAGTAAGGGGACTAGCGGAATCAACACCGGGGAGCTGTTTTTT. The V gene is TRBV27, the J gene TRBJ2-2, with TRBD2 identical over 11 bases. Trimming cost V 5 bases and J 2 bases; bases outside gene matches: 7. Germline CDR1 and CDR2: MNHEY and SMNVEV (reference sequence). CDR3 length equals 17 residues.

The genes are TRBV6-5 and TRBJ2-3; D might be TRBD2 (7 bases). Trimming shortened V by 7 bases and J by 4 bases, and 18 bases separated the two germline ends. The CDR3 is made up of 15 amino acids. Germline CDR1 and CDR2: MNHEY and SVGAGI. The CDR3 loop is CASTGRGAGADTQYF. Here the CDR3 DNA reads TGTGCCAGCACTGGACGGGGGGCAGGCGCAGATACGCAGTATTTT.